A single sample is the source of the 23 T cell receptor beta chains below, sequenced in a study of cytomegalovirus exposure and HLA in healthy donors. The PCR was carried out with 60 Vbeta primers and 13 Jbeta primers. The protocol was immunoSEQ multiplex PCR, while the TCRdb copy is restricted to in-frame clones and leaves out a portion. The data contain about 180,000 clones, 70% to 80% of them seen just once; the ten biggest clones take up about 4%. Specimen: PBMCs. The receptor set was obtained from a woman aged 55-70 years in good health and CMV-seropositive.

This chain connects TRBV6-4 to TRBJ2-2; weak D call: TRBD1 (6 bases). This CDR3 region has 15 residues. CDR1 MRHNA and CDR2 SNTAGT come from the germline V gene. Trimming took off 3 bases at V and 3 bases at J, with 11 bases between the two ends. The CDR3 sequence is CASSEQPGDTGELFF. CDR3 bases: TGTGCCAGCAGTGAACAACCAGGGGACACCGGGGAGCTGTTTTTT.

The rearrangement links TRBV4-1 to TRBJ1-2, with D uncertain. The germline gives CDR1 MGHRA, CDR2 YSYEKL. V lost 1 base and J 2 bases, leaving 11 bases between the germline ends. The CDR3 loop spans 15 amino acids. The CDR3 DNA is TGCGCCAGCAGCCAAGTGTACGGAGCAAACTATGGCTACACCTTC. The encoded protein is CASSQVYGANYGYTF.

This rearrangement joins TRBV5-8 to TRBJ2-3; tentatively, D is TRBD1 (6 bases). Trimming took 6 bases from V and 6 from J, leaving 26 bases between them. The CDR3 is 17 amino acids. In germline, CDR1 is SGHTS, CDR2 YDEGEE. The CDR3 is CASKKGVTGPLFDTQYF. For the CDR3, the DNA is TGTGCCAGCAAGAAGGGGGTAACGGGGCCCCTTTTCGATACGCAGTATTTT.

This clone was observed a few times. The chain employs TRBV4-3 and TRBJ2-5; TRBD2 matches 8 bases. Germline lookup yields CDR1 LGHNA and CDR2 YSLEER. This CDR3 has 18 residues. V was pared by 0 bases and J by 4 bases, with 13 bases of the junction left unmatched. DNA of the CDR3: TGCGCCAGCAGCCAAGATTTGAGTAGCGGGGCCTCAAGAGAGACCCAGTACTTC. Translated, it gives CASSQDLSSGASRETQYF.

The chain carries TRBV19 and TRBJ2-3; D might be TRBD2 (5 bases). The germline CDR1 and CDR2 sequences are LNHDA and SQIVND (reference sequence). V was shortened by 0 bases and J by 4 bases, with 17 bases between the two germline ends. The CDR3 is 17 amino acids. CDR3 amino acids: CASSIDGPERAADTQYF. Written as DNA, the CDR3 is TGTGCCAGTAGTATAGATGGGCCCGAGAGGGCGGCAGATACGCAGTATTTT.

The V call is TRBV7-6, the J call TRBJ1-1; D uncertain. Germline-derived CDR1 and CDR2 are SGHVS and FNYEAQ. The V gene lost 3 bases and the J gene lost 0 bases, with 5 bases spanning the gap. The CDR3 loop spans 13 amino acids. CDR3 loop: CASSFNLNTEAFF. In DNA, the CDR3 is TGTGCCAGCAGCTTCAACTTGAACACTGAAGCTTTCTTT.

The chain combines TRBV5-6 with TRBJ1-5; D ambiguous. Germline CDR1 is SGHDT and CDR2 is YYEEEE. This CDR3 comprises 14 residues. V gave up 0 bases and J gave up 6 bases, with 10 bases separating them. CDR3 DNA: TGTGCCAGCAGCTTGGTGGGTGGAGGTCAGCCCCAGCATTTT. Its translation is CASSLVGGGQPQHF.

The CDR3 DNA sequence: TGTGCCAGCAGCTTTTATATGGGGCCACCCGGTGAGCAGTTCTTC. Protein sequence: CASSFYMGPPGEQFF. The chain combines TRBV5-4 with TRBJ2-1, with D perhaps matching TRBD1 (5 bases). There are 15 residues in the CDR3. The V gene lost 2 bases and the J gene lost 9 bases, with 18 bases spanning the gap. The germline V gene encodes CDR1 SGHNT and CDR2 YYREEE (reference sequence).

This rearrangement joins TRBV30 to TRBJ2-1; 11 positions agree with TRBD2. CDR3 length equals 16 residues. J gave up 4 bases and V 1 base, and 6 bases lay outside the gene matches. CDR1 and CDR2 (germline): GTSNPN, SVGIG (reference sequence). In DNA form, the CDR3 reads TGTGCCTGGAGTGGGAGACTAGCGGGGCCATACAATGAGCAGTTCTTC. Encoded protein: CAWSGRLAGPYNEQFF.

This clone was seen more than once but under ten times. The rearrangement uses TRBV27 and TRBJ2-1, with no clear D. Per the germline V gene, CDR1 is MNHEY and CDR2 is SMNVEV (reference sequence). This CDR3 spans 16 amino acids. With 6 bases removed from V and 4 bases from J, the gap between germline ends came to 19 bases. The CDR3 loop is CASRSSAPLLYNEQFF. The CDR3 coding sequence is TGTGCCAGCAGGTCCTCAGCGCCACTACTATACAATGAGCAGTTCTTC.

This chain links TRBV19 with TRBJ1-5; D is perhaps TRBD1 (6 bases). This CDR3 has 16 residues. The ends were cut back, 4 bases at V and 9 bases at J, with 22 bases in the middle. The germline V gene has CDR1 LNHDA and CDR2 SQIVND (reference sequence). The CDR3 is CASSREWGRPEGPQHF. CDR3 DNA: TGTGCCAGTAGTAGAGAATGGGGGCGGCCTGAGGGGCCCCAGCATTTT.

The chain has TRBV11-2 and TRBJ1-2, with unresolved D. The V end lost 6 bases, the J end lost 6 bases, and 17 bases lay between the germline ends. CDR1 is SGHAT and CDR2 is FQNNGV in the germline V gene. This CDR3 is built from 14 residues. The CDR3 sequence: CASRSVRVKDGYTF. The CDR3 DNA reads TGTGCCAGCAGGTCAGTTCGGGTAAAGGATGGCTACACCTTC.

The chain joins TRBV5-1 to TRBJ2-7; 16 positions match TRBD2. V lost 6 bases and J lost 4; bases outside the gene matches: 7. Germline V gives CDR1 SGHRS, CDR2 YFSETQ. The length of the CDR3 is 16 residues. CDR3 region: CASTLGLAGGPYEQYF. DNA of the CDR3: TGCGCCAGCACCCTGGGACTAGCGGGAGGGCCGTACGAGCAGTACTTC.

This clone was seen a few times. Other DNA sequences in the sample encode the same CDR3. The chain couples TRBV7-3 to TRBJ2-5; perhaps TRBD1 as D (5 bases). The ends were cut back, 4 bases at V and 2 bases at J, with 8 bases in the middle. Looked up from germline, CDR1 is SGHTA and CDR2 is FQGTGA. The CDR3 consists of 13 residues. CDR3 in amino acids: CASSSDRQETQYF. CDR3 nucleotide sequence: TGTGCCAGCAGCTCCGACAGACAAGAGACCCAGTACTTC.

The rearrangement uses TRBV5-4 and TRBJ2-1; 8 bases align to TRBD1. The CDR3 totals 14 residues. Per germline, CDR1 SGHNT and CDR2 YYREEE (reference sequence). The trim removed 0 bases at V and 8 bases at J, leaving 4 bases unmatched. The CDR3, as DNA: TGTGCCAGCAGCTTGGTTGGACAGGGCTATGAGCAGTTCTTC. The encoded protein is CASSLVGQGYEQFF.

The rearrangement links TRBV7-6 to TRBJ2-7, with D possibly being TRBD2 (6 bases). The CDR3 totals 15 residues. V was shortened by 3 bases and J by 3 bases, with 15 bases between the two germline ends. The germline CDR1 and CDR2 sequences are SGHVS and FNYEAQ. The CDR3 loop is CASSFRGGEHYEQYF. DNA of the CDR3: TGTGCCAGCAGCTTTCGGGGCGGGGAACACTACGAGCAGTACTTC.

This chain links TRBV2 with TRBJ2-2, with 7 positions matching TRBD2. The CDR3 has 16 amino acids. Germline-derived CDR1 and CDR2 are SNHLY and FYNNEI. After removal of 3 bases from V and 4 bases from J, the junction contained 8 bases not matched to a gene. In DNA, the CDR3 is TGTGCCAGCAGTGATTTCAAGCGGGGAATCACCGGGGAGCTGTTTTTT. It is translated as CASSDFKRGITGELFF.

CDR3 sequence reads: CAWSVQGANSPLHF. The DNA of the CDR3 is TGTGCCTGGAGTGTACAAGGGGCGAATTCACCCCTCCACTTT. This chain joins TRBV30 and TRBJ1-6; TRBD1 is a possible D gene (5 bases). CDR1 and CDR2 (germline): GTSNPN, SVGIG (reference sequence). The ends were cut back, 0 bases at V and 7 bases at J, with 10 bases in the middle. The length of the CDR3 is 14 residues.

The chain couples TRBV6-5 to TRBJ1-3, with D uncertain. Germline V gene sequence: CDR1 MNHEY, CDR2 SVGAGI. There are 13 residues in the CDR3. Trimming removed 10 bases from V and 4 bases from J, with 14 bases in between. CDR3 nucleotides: TGTGCCACTAAGAGAGGGAACGGAAACACCATATATTTT. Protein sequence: CATKRGNGNTIYF.

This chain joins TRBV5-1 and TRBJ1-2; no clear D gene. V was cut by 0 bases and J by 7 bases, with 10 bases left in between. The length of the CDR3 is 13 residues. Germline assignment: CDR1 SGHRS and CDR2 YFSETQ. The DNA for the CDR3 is TGCGCCAGCAGCTTGGTCGCGACTCTTGGCTACACCTTC. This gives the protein CASSLVATLGYTF.

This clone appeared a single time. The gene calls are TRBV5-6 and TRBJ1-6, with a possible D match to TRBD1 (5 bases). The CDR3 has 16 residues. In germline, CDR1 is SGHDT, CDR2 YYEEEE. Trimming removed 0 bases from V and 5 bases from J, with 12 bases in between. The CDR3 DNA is TGTGCCAGCAGCTTGGCCAGGGTGGACCATAATTCACCCCTCCACTTT. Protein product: CASSLARVDHNSPLHF.

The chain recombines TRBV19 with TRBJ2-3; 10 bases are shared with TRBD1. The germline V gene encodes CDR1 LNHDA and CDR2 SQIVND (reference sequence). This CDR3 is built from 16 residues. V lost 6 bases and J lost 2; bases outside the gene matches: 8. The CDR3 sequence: CASRMPGQGTTDTQYF. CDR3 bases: TGTGCCAGTAGGATGCCGGGACAGGGGACCACAGATACGCAGTATTTT.

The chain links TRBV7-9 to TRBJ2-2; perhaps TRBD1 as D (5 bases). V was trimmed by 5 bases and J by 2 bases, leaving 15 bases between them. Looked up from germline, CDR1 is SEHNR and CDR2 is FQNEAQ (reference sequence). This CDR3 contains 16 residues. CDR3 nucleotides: TGTGCCAGCAGCACCCTGGGGCGTGCTAACACCGGGGAGCTGTTTTTT. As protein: CASSTLGRANTGELFF.